These 3 T cell receptor beta chains were all obtained from the same sample, sequenced in a study of spatial heterogeneity in lung cancer. Documented time point: sample taken at primary tumor resection. Tumor, nontumor lung or frozen PBMC supplied whole RNA, sequenced without sorting. TCRdb used MiXCR to reprocess the 5' RACE reads, holding one entry per CDR3 protein. The sample includes 9,500 to 12,000 distinct CDR3 sequences, 6.3% of them seen just once. The sequencing used PBMCs, collected at surgery. The receptors originated from a male donor with early-stage non-small cell lung cancer.

This clonotype was picked up many times. This beta chain turned up in a library designed for alpha chains; as an off-target read, its abundance says little. CDR3 region: CATSAGYQETQYF. The CDR3 nucleotides are TGTGCCACCAGTGCCGGATACCAAGAGACCCAGTACTTC. The chain recombines TRBV24-1 with TRBJ2-5; D is unresolved. The germline gives CDR1 KGHDR, CDR2 SFDVKD. Trimming stripped 5 bases from V and 0 bases from J, with 6 bases between. There are 13 residues in the CDR3.

To note about this clonotype: As an off-target read in a library built for alpha chains, this beta chain has a frequency of little significance. The chain uses TRBV3-1 and TRBJ1-2; no definite D call. Trimming took 0 bases from V and 4 from J, leaving 9 bases between them. This CDR3 region has 14 residues. CDR1 is LGHDT, CDR2 YNNKEL, per germline (reference sequence). CDR3 nucleotide sequence: TGTGCCAGCAGCCAAGATCGCCGGACCTATGGCTACACCTTC. Encoded protein: CASSQDRRTYGYTF.

The table lists this clonotype with many counts. Being off target in a library aimed at alpha chains, this beta chain has a size of little meaning. J is TRBJ2-5 and V is TRBV7-2; the match to TRBD2 covers 9 bases. The length of the CDR3 is 17 residues. Germline CDR1 and CDR2: SGHTA and FQGNSA. V gave up 5 bases and J gave up 2 bases; unmatched junction bases: 12. The CDR3 DNA reads TGTGCCAGCAGCCCCTCCAGGGCTAGCGGGATTCAAGAGACCCAGTACTTC. It yields the protein CASSPSRASGIQETQYF.